This note documents a single T cell receptor (beta chain) sequence. Its specificity is unknown. The sample belongs to a study of shared clonotypes between healthy human individuals. Study in general: CD8 memory received one plate per donor, CD8 naive two, CD4 memory three and CD4 naive three.

V lost 1 base, J lost 1 base, and 16 bases lay in between. Germline lookup yields CDR1 SEHNR and CDR2 FQNEAQ (reference sequence). The CDR3 loop spans 17 amino acids. Study findings and constraints: Sequencing depth was predicted to influence how clonotypes are shared among donors. Relative to clonotypes present in all four donors, those not shared had lower generation probabilities. The sole specimen, blood, was sampled, and tissue repertoires likely differ.

Data came from immunoSEQ multiplex PCR; TCRdb stores just in-frame clones and leaves some out. The table shows roughly 1 million clones, with approximately 80% occurring only once. This sequence originates from a man aged 18-30 years in good health. Some clones in this sample may be carry-over from other donors' samples. The chain combines TRBV7-9 with TRBJ1-1, with unresolved D. Sequenced sample: memory CD4+ T cells from PBMCs. Subset given: CD45RA-negative fraction. The CDR3 reads CASSLVRYREGNTEAFF. DNA of the CDR3: TGTGCCAGCAGCTTAGTTCGATACCGGGAAGGGAACACTGAAGCTTTCTTT.